The 21 T cell receptor beta chains below all came from one sample that was sequenced in a study of CD8+ T cells in alopecia areata. Cells that came from pooled cutaneous lymph nodes were sorted using CD4, CD8alpha, NKG2D, NKG2ACE and other markers. Sequencing relied on a cDNA template that was reverse transcribed from extracted RNA. Clones were sequenced by immunoSEQ multiplex PCR, and TCRdb holds only the in-frame ones, with some missing. Singletons are absent from the sample, which has 2,200 or so clones. The material sequenced was CD8+ T cells sorted from a lymph node. The receptors derive from a C3H/HeJ mouse with alopecia areata. As its MHC haplotype, the strain has H2-k.

This clone has at least ten counts. Genes and germline are mouse. Read coverage stops 4 residues before the CDR3 terminus; the germline J gene supplies the remainder. The chain couples TRBV13-2 to TRBJ2-3; TRBD1 might be the D (6 bases). Trimming took off 5 bases at V and 2 bases at J, with 12 bases between the two ends. CDR1 and CDR2 (germline): NNHNN, SYGAGS (reference sequence). CDR3 size: 14 residues. CDR3 residues: CASGDGTNAETLYF. The CDR3 bases that were read are TGTGCCAGCGGGGACGGGACAAATGCAGAA.

By sample fraction, this clone is medium-sized. Gene labels here are mouse ones. The read halts 4 residues ahead of the CDR3 end, with the missing end drawn from the germline J gene. The chain uses TRBV31 and TRBJ2-2; TRBD1 matches 7 bases. Looked up from germline, CDR1 is GKSSPN and CDR2 is SITVG. CDR3 length: 14 amino acids. Trimming removed 5 bases from V and 4 bases from J; junction bases left unmatched: 7. Here the CDR3 reads CAWGTGVGTGQLYF. The CDR3 DNA, read in part, is TGTGCCTGGGGTACAGGGGTAGGCACCGGG.

This clone was seen at least ten times. Germline and genes here are mouse. The read comes to an end 4 residues before the CDR3 does, leaving the germline J gene to fill in the end. The chain joins TRBV13-1 to TRBJ2-3, with D possibly TRBD1 on 5 matching bases. Looked up from germline, CDR1 is NSHNY and CDR2 is SYGAGN. Trimming stripped 1 base from V and 0 bases from J, with 9 bases between. The CDR3 has 15 amino acids. CDR3 residues: CASSDLDKSAETLYF. CDR3 DNA (partial): TGTGCCAGCAGTGATCTGGACAAAAGTGCAGAA.

This clone has more than one count but fewer than ten. Gene names follow the mouse nomenclature. The read gets to within 4 residues of the CDR3 end, and the germline J gene fills in the rest. The chain employs TRBV13-1 and TRBJ2-1; 11 bases line up with TRBD1. The CDR3 runs to 15 residues. Germline V gene data show CDR1 as NSHNY and CDR2 as SYGAGN. CDR3 sequence: CASSDSRDRGAEQFF. The sequenced CDR3 bases are TGTGCCAGCAGTGACTCCCGGGACAGGGGGGCT.

This clone appeared many times. Mouse gene names apply. The read terminates 4 residues before the CDR3 end, so the remaining end is supplied by the germline J gene. Other DNA variants within this sample encode the same CDR3. The rearrangement links TRBV19 to TRBJ1-2; 8 bases align to TRBD1. Germline CDR1 is FNHDT and CDR2 is SITEND (reference sequence). The trim removed 3 bases at V and 0 bases at J, leaving 1 base unmatched. The CDR3 runs 14 residues. Partial CDR3 DNA: TGTGCCAGCAGTACGGACAGGGCAAACTCC. Translated: CASSTDRANS. The complete CDR3 sequence is CASSTDRANSDYTF.

This clone has more than one count but fewer than ten. The gene names here belong to mouse. Read sequence stops 4 residues before the CDR3 end, and the germline J gene provides the missing end. The V gene is TRBV19, the J gene TRBJ2-3; D may be TRBD2 (7 bases). V lost 6 bases, J lost 0 bases, and 14 bases lay in between. CDR1 FNHDT and CDR2 SITEND come from the germline V gene (reference sequence). The CDR3 is 15 residues long. The CDR3 DNA, read in part, is TGTGCCAGCATCCCGTGGGGGGCTAGTGCAGAA. The encoded protein is CASIPWGASAE. The whole CDR3 region reads CASIPWGASAETLYF.

This clone was counted at least ten times. The listed genes are named as in mouse. The CDR3 end is not reached by the read, which stops 4 residues before it; the germline J gene fills it in. The chain carries TRBV13-2 and TRBJ2-5, with D uncertain. Germline V gene sequence: CDR1 NNHNN, CDR2 SYGAGS (reference sequence). This CDR3 is built from 14 residues. V lost 0 bases to trimming and J lost 0 bases, with 5 bases between them. The CDR3 bases that were read are TGTGCCAGCGGTGATGACAATAACCAAGAC. Amino acids: CASGDDNNQD. The whole CDR3 is CASGDDNNQDTQYF.

This clone appeared many times. Mouse gene names apply. The CDR3 goes on 4 residues after the read ends, and that part is filled in from the germline J gene. The chain couples TRBV13-2 to TRBJ1-1; 9 bases fit TRBD1. J was trimmed by 3 bases and V by 3 bases; bases with no gene match: 3. The germline V gene has CDR1 NNHNN and CDR2 SYGAGS (reference sequence). This CDR3 comprises 14 residues. Here the CDR3 reads CASGGTGGDTEVFF. Incomplete CDR3 DNA: TGTGCCAGCGGTGGAACAGGGGGCGACACA.

This clone appeared many times. Here the gene names and germline are mouse. CDR3 bases read: TGTGCCAGCAGTGAAAGGGGGCTTTCCTATAATTCGCCC. It encodes CASSERGLSYNSP. In full, the CDR3 reads CASSERGLSYNSPLYF. This chain links TRBV13-3 with TRBJ1-6, with 7 bases that match TRBD1. The CDR3 end falls 3 residues outside the read, so it is completed with the germline J gene. TRBJ1-6 has ORF status, its function being uncertain. The CDR3 loop spans 16 amino acids. The V segment lost 2 bases and the J segment 0 bases; nucleotides outside the gene matches: 2. Germline V lookup: CDR1 NNHDY, CDR2 SYVADS.

The table lists this clone with a few counts. Germline and genes: mouse. The CDR3 is cut off 4 residues early in the read; its end comes from the germline J gene. The chain has TRBV13-3 and TRBJ2-5; perhaps TRBD1 as D (5 bases). This CDR3 has 14 residues. Between the trimmed V and J ends, which lost 4 bases and 0 bases, there was a span of 9 bases. Germline CDR1 and CDR2: NNHDY and SYVADS. This CDR3 is CASSLQGNQDTQYF. The sequenced part of the CDR3 DNA is TGTGCCAGCAGTTTGCAGGGTAACCAAGAC.

There are many counts of this clone. Here the gene names and germline are mouse. Read coverage stops 4 residues before the CDR3 terminus; the germline J gene supplies the remainder. The chain joins TRBV5 to TRBJ2-2; no firm D call. Per germline, CDR1 LGHNA and CDR2 YNLKQL (reference sequence). The CDR3 totals 13 residues. Trimming shortened V by 2 bases and J by 2 bases, and 3 bases separated the two germline ends. CDR3 sequence: CASSQLNTGQLYF. CDR3 bases read: TGTGCCAGCAGCCAACTGAACACCGGG.

This clone was counted ten times or more. Gene labels here are mouse ones. From the germline J gene comes the end of the CDR3, since the read stops 4 residues before it. V and J are TRBV1 and TRBJ2-3; 8 bases are shared with TRBD2. Trimming at V came to 0 bases and at J to 3 bases, leaving 5 bases not matched to a gene. This CDR3 has 16 amino acids. CDR1 NSQYPW and CDR2 LRSPGD come from the germline V gene (reference sequence). CDR3 sequence reads: CTCSADEGGRAETLYF. Partial CDR3 DNA: TGCACCTGCAGTGCAGATGAGGGGGGGCGGGCAGAA.

A note on this clone: Mouse names are used for the genes. The read terminates 4 residues ahead of where the CDR3 ends, so the germline J gene completes it. V usage is TRBV13-2 and J usage is TRBJ2-5; a weak D match, TRBD2 (6 bases). Trimming removed 0 bases from V and 3 bases from J, with 11 bases in between. CDR3 size: 15 residues. Per germline, CDR1 NNHNN and CDR2 SYGAGS (reference sequence). Partial CDR3 DNA: TGTGCCAGCGGTGATGCCCGGGACTTTCAAGAC. This codes for CASGDARDFQD. The CDR3 reads in full as CASGDARDFQDTQYF.

Comments on this clone: The gene symbols are mouse symbols. The read terminates 4 residues ahead of where the CDR3 ends, so the germline J gene completes it. J is TRBJ2-5 and V is TRBV13-2, with 9 bases fitting TRBD2. The CDR3 contains 14 residues. CDR1 and CDR2 (germline): NNHNN, SYGAGS (reference sequence). CDR3: CASGLRDWEDTQYF. The sequenced CDR3 bases are TGTGCCAGCGGGCTCCGGGACTGGGAAGAC.

This clone occurred many times. Genes here carry mouse names. The missing CDR3 end, 4 residues past where the read stops, is filled in from the germline J gene. V and J are TRBV19 and TRBJ2-7, with 10 bases matching TRBD2. Per the germline V gene, CDR1 is FNHDT and CDR2 is SITEND (reference sequence). The CDR3 totals 13 residues. The CDR3 is CASSPDWGDEQYF. The CDR3 DNA, read in part, is TGTGCCAGCAGTCCTGACTGGGGGGAT. Full variable domain (outside the CDR3, taken from reference TRBV19 and TRBJ2-7): GGIITQTPKFLIGQEGQKLTLKCQQNFNHDTMYWYRQDSGKGLRLIYYSITENDLQKGDLSEGYDASREKKSSFSLTVTSAQKNEMAVFLCASSPDWGDEQYFGPGTRLTVL.

Note on this clone: Gene names are mouse gene names. The DNA ends 4 residues before the CDR3 does, and the rest of the CDR3 is filled in from the germline J gene. The chain couples TRBV5 to TRBJ2-4; D may be TRBD2 (5 bases). Per germline, CDR1 LGHNA and CDR2 YNLKQL (reference sequence). The CDR3 is made up of 14 amino acids. The chain's CDR3 is CASSQLGDKNTLYF. The sequenced CDR3 bases are TGTGCCAGCAGCCAACTGGGAGATAAAAAC.

This clone was recorded many times. The genes are named according to mouse. This chain's CDR3 is CASGSLYEQYF. The sequenced part of the CDR3 DNA is TGTGCCAGCGGATCCCTCTAT. This chain links TRBV13-2 with TRBJ2-7; no clear D gene. The sequence runs out 4 residues before the end of the CDR3; the remainder is reconstructed from the germline J gene. V lost 5 bases and J lost 3, with 6 bases in between. Germline CDR1 NNHNN, CDR2 SYGAGS (reference sequence). This CDR3 contains 11 residues.

Notes on this clone: A far larger clone is just one base off, so this is likely a read error. The genes are named according to mouse. The CDR3 goes on 4 residues after the read ends, and that part is filled in from the germline J gene. This sequence joins TRBV13-1 and TRBJ1-1; 8 nucleotides match TRBD1. The CDR3 sequence is 14 residues long. Germline V gives CDR1 NSHNY, CDR2 SYGAGN. V lost 2 bases to trimming and J lost 0 bases; unmatched junction nucleotides: 0. The CDR3 DNA, read in part, is TGTGCCAGCAGTGAGGGACAGGCAAACACA. Its translation: CASSEGQANT. The CDR3 reads in full as CASSEGQANTEVFF.

In this sample, this clone turned up many times. The genes are named according to mouse. The read stops 4 residues short of the end of the CDR3; the missing end is completed from the germline J gene. This chain connects TRBV19 to TRBJ2-7; no reliable D call. Germline CDR1 reads FNHDT; CDR2 reads SITEND (reference sequence). The germline V and J ends were trimmed by 8 bases and 0 bases, with 6 bases remaining between them. CDR3 length: 11 amino acids. The CDR3 sequence: CARHLSYEQYF. The CDR3 DNA, read in part, is TGTGCCAGACACCTCTCCTAT.

This clone was detected a few times. Gene names and germline refer to mouse. From the germline J gene comes the end of the CDR3, since the read stops 4 residues before it. V usage is TRBV19 and J usage is TRBJ2-5; TRBD2 aligns across 9 bases. From germline, CDR1 is FNHDT and CDR2 SITEND (reference sequence). This CDR3 is built from 14 residues. The sequenced part of the CDR3 DNA is TGTGCCAGCAGTACGACTGGGGGATATGAC. Translation: CASSTTGGYD. From start to end, the CDR3 is CASSTTGGYDTQYF.

This clone was recorded at least ten times. The germline and genes are mouse ones. With the read ending 4 residues before the CDR3 end, the germline J gene is used to fill in that end. The J gene is TRBJ2-7, the V gene TRBV19, with 7 bases matching TRBD2. Germline values: CDR1 FNHDT, CDR2 SITEND (reference sequence). This CDR3 has 12 amino acids. Incomplete CDR3 DNA: TGTGCCAGCAGTATGGGACTGTAT. Encoded protein: CASSMGLY. The entire CDR3 protein is CASSMGLYEQYF.